This T cell receptor (beta chain) was recovered during a study of T-cell reconstitution after alpha-beta-depleted transplantation in children. Study observations and caveats: The main origin of T-cell counts and diversity one year after transplant was newly produced T cells. The origin of alpha-beta T cells about two months after transplant was reportedly several hundred expanded graft clones.

The authors prepared the TCRbeta library with unique molecular identifiers. TCRdb ran MiXCR on the PCR reads and lists one entry per CDR3 protein. Of approximately 1,000,000 distinct CDR3 sequences in the sample, roughly 29% were seen once. Comment on this clonotype: No antigen is known for it.

Germline CDR1 is LNHDA and CDR2 is SQIVND (reference sequence). Trimming cost V 1 base and J 6 bases, with 6 bases left between them. The CDR3 contains 12 residues. The sample was PBMCs, mostly from graft donor cells, taken 360 days after TCRalphabeta/CD19-depleted stem cell transplant. This receptor was taken from a boy under three years old who had a stem cell transplant for SCID, so the T cells may come from the graft donor. The V gene is TRBV19, the J gene TRBJ1-1; a weak D match, TRBD1 (5 bases). CDR3 residues: CASSIGGAEAFF. The DNA for the CDR3 is TGTGCCAGTAGTATAGGGGGGGCTGAAGCTTTCTTT.